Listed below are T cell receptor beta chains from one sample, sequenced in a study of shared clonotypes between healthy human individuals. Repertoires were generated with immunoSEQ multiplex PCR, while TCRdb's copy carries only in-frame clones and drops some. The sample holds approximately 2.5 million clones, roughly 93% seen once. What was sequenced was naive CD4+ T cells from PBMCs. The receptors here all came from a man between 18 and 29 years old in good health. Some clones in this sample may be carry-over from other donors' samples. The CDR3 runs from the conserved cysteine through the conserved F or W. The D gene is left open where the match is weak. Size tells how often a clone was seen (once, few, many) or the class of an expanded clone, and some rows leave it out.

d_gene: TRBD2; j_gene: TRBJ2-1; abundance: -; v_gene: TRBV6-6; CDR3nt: TGTGCCAGCAGGGATAGCGGGGAGATTGAGCAGTTCTTC; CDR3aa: CASRDSGEIEQFF
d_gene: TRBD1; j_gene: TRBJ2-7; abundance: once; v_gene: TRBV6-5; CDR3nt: TGTGCCACCGGACAGGGGGGGAACTACGAGCAGTACTTC; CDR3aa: CATGQGGNYEQYF
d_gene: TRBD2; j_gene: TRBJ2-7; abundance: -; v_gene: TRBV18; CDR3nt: TGTGCCAGCTCACCCCTCGGCGGGACTAGCGGTTCCTACGAGCAGTACTTC; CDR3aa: CASSPLGGTSGSYEQYF
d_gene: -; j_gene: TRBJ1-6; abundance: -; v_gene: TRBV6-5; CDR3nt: TGTGCCAGCAGTTATTCGGGTTTATCGGATTCACCCCTCCACTTT; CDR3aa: CASSYSGLSDSPLHF
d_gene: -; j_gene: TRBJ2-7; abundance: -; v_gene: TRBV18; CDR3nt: TGTGCCAGCTCAACCTACAGGGACGTAGGGCAGTACTTC; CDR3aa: CASSTYRDVGQYF
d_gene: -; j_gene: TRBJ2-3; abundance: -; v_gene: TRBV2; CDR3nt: TGTGCCAGCAGTGGAGAGCCTCCGGGACAGCAGTATTTT; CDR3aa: CASSGEPPGQQYF
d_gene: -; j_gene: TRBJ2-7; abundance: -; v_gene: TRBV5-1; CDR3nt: TGCGCCAGCAGCTTAGGGATAAGCTCCTACGAGCAGTACTTC; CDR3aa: CASSLGISSYEQYF
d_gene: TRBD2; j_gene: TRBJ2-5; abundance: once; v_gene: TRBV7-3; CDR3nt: TGTGCCAGCAGCTTCCGATCGGGAGGTGTGGAGACCCAGTACTTC; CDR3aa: CASSFRSGGVETQYF
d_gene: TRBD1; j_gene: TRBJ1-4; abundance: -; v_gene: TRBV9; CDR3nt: TGTGCCAGCAGCGTGACAGGGGTAACTAATGAAAAACTGTTTTTT; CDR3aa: CASSVTGVTNEKLFF
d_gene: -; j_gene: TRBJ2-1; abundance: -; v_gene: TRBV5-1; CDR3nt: TGCGCCAGCAGCTTGGGGCAGACCTACAATGAGCAGTTCTTC; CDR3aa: CASSLGQTYNEQFF
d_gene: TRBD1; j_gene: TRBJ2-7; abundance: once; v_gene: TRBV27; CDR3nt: TGTGCCAGTAGAAAGACAGGGACCTACGAGCAGTACTTC; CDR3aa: CASRKTGTYEQYF
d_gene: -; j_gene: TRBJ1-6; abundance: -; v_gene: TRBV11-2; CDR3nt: TGTGCCAGCAGCTTAGCCGACTCGAAGAATAATTCACCCCTCCACTTT; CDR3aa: CASSLADSKNNSPLHF
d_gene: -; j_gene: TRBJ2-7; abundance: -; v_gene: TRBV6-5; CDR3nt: TGTGCCAGCAGTTATTCTGGGAGTCGAGAACAGTACTTC; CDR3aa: CASSYSGSREQYF
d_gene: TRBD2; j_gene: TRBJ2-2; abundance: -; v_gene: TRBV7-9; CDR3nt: TGTGCCAGCAGCTTAACCTTCGGGAGGATGAACACCGGGGAGCTGTTTTTT; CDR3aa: CASSLTFGRMNTGELFF
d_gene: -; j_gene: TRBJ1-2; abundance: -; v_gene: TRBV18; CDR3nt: TGTGCCAGCTCTCGCGGCGACTATGGCTACACCTTC; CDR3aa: CASSRGDYGYTF
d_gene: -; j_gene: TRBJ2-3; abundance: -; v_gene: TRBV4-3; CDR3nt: TGCGCCAGCAGCCAAGAAGGAGCAGATACGCAGTATTTT; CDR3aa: CASSQEGADTQYF
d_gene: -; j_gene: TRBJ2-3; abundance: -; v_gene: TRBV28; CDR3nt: TGTGCCAGCAGTCCCCCCTATACCGATACGCAGTATTTT; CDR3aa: CASSPPYTDTQYF
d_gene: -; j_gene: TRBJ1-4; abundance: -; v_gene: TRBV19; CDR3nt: TGTGCCAGTAGTAGGCGACCTTACGGCGAAAAACTGTTTTTT; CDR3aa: CASSRRPYGEKLFF
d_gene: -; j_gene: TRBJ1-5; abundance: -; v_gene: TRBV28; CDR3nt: TGTGCCAGCAGCCTAAGACAGTGGAGGGGTCAGCCCCAGCATTTT; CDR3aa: CASSLRQWRGQPQHF
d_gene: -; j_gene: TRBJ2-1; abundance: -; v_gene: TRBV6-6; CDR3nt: TGTGCCAGCAGTTACTCTGGGGGGCAGTTCTTC; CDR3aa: CASSYSGGQFF
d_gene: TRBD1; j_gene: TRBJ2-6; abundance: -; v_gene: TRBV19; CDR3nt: TGTGCCAGTAGTACCACAGGGGGCGGTGGGGCCAACGTCCTGACTTTC; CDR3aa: CASSTTGGGGANVLTF
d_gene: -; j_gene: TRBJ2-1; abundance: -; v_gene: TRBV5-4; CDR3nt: TGTGCCAGCAGCCCCAGGGCGAAGCGTGGATCCTACAATGAGCAGTTCTTC; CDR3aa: CASSPRAKRGSYNEQFF
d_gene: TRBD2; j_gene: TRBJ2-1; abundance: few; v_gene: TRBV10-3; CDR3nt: TGTGCCATCAGTGAGTCGTCTCCTAGCGGTCCCGACAATGAGCAGTTCTTC; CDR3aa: CAISESSPSGPDNEQFF
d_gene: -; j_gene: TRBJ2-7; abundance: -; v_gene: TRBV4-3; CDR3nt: TGCGCCAGCAGCCAAGATCTAACCTACGAGCAGTACTTC; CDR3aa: CASSQDLTYEQYF
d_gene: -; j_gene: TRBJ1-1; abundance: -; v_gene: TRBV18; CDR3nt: TGTGCCAGCTCACCATCCCAGGTGACTGAAGCTTTCTTT; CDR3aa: CASSPSQVTEAFF
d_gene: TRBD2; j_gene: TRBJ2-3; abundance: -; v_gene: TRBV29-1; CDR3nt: TGCAGCGTGAACGGACTAGCGGGAAAGACAGATACGCAGTATTTT; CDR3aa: CSVNGLAGKTDTQYF